This T cell receptor beta chain was sequenced for a study of blood T cell repertoires in COVID-19. Sequencing used immunoSEQ multiplex PCR; TCRdb keeps in-frame clones, though not all of them. Of about 200,000 clones in the sample, around 80% were seen once. There are 14 residues in the CDR3. The sequencing input was peripheral blood. The source is a human donor in a cohort sampled during active COVID-19. This chain connects TRBV21-1 to TRBJ1-1; no check of the table's D call, TRBD1, against the DNA was made. TRBV21-1 is a pseudogene segment. This CDR3 reads CASSAGTQNTEAFF. The CDR3 region has the DNA TGTGCCAGCAGCGCCGGGACACAGAACACTGAAGCTTTCTTT.